This T cell receptor beta chain was captured in a study of CXCR3-negative and CXCR3-positive naive CD8 T cells. Comment on this clonotype: What it binds is unknown.

5' RACE with UMI labels generated the TRB cDNA libraries. TCRdb re-called the 5' RACE reads; one entry per CDR3 protein, DNA not given. The table lists nearly 110,000 distinct CDR3 sequences. Study-wide points: Cryopreservation partially lowered CXCR3 expression, so most assays used fresh PBMCs. Naive CXCR3-positive cells had TRB CDR3s more hydrophobic than those of CXCR3-negative naive cells. Sequencing showed both naive subsets with comparably high diversity, and memory CD8+ cells much lower.

CDR1 is KGHSH, CDR2 LQKENI, per germline. This CDR3 region has 12 residues. The study sorted every CD8+ T cell subset in triplicate at 250,000 to 300,000 cells each. The sequence derives from a human donor in good health. Some clones in this sample may be carry-over from other donors' samples. Sequenced sample: naive CXCR3+ CD8+ T cells from blood. Subset given: CD45RO-CCR7+CD27+CD95- naive CD8+ T cells expressing CXCR3 (TNR3+). The V gene is TRBV18, the J gene TRBJ2-4; TCRdb's assignment of TRBD2 cannot be checked, as there is no DNA. The CDR3 reads CASSLLAGFQYF.